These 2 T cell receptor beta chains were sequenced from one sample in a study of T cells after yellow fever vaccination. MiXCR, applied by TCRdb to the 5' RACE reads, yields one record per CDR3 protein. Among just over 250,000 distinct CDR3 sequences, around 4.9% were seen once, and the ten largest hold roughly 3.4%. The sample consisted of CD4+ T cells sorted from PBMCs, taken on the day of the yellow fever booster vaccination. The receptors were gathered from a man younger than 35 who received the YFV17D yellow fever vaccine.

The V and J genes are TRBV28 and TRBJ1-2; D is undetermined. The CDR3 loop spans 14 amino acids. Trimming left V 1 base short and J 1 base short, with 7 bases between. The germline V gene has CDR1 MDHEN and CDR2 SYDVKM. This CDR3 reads CASSLYGDNYGYTF. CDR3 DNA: TGTGCCAGCAGTTTATATGGGGATAACTATGGCTACACCTTC.

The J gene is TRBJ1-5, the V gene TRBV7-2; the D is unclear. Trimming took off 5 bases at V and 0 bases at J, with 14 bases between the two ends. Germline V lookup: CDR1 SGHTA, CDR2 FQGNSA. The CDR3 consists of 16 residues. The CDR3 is CASSVRAGNSNQPQHF. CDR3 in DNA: TGTGCCAGCAGCGTCAGAGCGGGGAATAGCAATCAGCCCCAGCATTTT.